This T cell receptor beta chain is from a study of OX40 agonist ivuxolimab in advanced cancers. Study observations and caveats: At doses 0.1 to 3.0 mg/kg, CD4+ and CD8+ clones expanded.

The method was immunoSEQ multiplex PCR; TCRdb's version includes in-frame clones alone and lacks a portion of them. Of fewer than 75,000 clones detected, roughly nine tenths appear once; the ten largest clones hold about 0.77%. From germline, CDR1 is MNHEY and CDR2 SMNVEV (reference sequence). V lost 5 bases and J 2 bases, leaving 12 bases between the germline ends. The CDR3 has 15 residues. A remark on this clone: Its antigen is undetermined.

This receptor was obtained from an adult with an advanced solid tumor such as melanoma, head and neck, liver or kidney cancer. Here the sequenced sample was CD4+ or CD8+ T cells sorted from blood, taken in a trial of the OX40 agonist ivuxolimab. The V gene is TRBV27, the J gene TRBJ2-2; D ambiguous. For the CDR3, the DNA is TGTGCCAGCAGTCATACTCCGGTTAACACCGGGGAGCTGTTTTTT. This encodes CASSHTPVNTGELFF.